The source of this T cell receptor beta chain is a study of blood T cell repertoires in COVID-19. Study information: COVID-19 samples from acute and convalescent phases originated in the United States, Italy and Spain. T cells, B-cell-depleted T cells, or PBMCs provided the cDNA or gDNA that served as material.

V was clipped by 3 bases and J by 3 bases, with 26 bases between them. CDR1 is GTSNPN and CDR2 is SVGIG in the germline V gene (reference sequence). The CDR3 extends over 19 amino acids. Using immunoSEQ multiplex PCR, the repertoire was profiled, and TCRdb retains in-frame clones only, with some absent. The sample holds just under 250,000 clones, about 89% seen once. This sequence joins TRBV30 and TRBJ1-4, with a tentative D call TRBD1 (6 bases). This TCR was sampled from a woman in her thirties who had recovered from COVID-19. Source material: PBMCs or T cells enriched from blood (not recorded which). The DNA of the CDR3 is TGTGCCTGGAGCGCTACCCTACGGGAGGGGGGCGCGCCTAATGAAAAACTGTTTTTT. This codes for CAWSATLREGGAPNEKLFF.